This TCR beta chain was sequenced during a study of Ad26.COV2.S vaccination and SARS-CoV-2 variants. Overall study context: Intramuscular Ad26.COV2.S at 5x10^10 or 1x10^11 viral particles.

Overall study findings and caveats: Spike-specific TCR breadth ran higher among vaccine recipients than placebo recipients. Estimates derived from TCR breadth and depth analyses may have underestimated total T cell responses.

As to this clone: Its matching antigen is unknown.

The data were produced by immunoSEQ multiplex PCR, yet TCRdb's version contains in-frame clones alone and is incomplete. The table has more than 300,000 clones, around four fifths seen once; the top ten hold 2.1%. The sample's treatment: roughly 19 received Ad26.COV2.S at low or high dose, single or two shots; roughly five received placebo; per-sample allocation not given. At day 63 after the first vaccine or placebo injection, samples were drawn. The germline V gene has CDR1 SGHRS and CDR2 YFSETQ. The CDR3 sequence is 14 residues long. J was trimmed by 8 bases and V by 4 bases; bases with no gene match: 8.

The TCR sequence derives from a person between 18 and 65 years old who received the Ad26.COV2.S COVID-19 vaccine or a placebo. Sequenced material: peripheral blood, taken in a trial of Ad26.COV2.S vaccine versus placebo. The rearrangement uses TRBV5-1 and TRBJ1-2; 10 bases are shared with TRBD1. The CDR3 reads CASSGQGVPEGYTF. In nucleotides, the CDR3 is TGCGCCAGCAGCGGACAGGGGGTACCGGAAGGCTACACCTTC. The complete variable domain, with remaining parts taken from reference TRBV5-1 and TRBJ1-2, reads KAGVTQTPRYLIKTRGQQVTLSCSPISGHRSVSWYQQTPGQGLQFLFEYFSETQRNKGNFPGRFSGRQFSNSRSEMNVSTLELGDSALYLCASSGQGVPEGYTFGSGTRLTVV.